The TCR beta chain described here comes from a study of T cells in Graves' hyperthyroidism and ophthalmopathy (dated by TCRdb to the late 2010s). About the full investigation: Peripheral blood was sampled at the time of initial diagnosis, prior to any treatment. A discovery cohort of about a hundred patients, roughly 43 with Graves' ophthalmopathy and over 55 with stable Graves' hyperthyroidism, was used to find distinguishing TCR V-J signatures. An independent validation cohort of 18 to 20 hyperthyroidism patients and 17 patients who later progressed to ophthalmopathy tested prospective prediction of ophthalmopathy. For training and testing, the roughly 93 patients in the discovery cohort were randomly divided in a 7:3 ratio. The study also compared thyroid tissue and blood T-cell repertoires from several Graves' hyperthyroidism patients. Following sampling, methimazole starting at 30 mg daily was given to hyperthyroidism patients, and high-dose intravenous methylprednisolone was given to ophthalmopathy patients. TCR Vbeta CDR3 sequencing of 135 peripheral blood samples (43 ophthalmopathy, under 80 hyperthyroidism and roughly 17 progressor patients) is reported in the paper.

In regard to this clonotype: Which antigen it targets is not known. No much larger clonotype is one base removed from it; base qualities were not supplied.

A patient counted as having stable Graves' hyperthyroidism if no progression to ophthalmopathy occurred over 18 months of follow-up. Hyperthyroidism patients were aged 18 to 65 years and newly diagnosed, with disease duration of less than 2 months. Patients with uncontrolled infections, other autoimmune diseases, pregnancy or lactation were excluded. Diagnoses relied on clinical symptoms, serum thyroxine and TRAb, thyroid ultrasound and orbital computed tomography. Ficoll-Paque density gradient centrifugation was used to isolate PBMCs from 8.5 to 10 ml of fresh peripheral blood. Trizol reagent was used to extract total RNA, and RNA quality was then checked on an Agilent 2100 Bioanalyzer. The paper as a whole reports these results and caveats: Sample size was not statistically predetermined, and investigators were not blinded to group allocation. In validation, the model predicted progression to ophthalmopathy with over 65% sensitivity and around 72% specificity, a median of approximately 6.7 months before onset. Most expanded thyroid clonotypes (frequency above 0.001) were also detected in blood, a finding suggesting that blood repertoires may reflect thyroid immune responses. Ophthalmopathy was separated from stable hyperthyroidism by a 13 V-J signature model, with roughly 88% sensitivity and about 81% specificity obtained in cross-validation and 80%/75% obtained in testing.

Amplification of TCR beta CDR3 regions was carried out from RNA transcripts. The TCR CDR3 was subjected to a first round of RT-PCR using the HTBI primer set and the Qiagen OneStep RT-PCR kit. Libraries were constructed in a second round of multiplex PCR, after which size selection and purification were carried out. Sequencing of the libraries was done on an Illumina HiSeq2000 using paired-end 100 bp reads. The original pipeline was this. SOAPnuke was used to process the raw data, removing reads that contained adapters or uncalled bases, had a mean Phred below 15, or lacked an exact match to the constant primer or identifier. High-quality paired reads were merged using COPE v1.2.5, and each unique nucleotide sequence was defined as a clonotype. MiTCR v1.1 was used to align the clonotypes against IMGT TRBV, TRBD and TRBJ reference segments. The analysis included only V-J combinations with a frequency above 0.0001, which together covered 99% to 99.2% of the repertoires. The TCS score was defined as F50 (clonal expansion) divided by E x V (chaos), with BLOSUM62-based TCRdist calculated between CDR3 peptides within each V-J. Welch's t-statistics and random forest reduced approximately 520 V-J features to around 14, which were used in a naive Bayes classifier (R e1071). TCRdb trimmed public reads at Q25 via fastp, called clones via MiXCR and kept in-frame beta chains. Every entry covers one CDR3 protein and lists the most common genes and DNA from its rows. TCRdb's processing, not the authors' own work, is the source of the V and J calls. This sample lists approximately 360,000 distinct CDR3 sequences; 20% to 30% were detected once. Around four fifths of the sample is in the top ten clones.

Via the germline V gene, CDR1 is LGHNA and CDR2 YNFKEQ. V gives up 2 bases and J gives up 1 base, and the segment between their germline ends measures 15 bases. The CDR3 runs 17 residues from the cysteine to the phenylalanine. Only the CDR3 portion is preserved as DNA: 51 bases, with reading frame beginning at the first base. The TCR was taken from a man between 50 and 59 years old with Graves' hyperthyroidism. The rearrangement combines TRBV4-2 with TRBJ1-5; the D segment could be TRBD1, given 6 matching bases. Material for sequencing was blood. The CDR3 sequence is CASSQRGAGVSNQPQHF. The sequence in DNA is TGTGCCAGCAGCCAACGAGGAGCAGGGGTCAGCAATCAGCCCCAGCATTTT.